The 23 T cell receptor beta chains given below trace back to one sample, sequenced in a study of long-term antiretroviral therapy in people with HIV (dated by TCRdb to between 2021 and 2023). Sequencing of the TRB variable region was done with the immunoSEQ hsTCRB v3.0 assay at survey level resolution. Here the immuneACCESS table is served through TCRdb, limited to in-frame sequences with V and J called. Missing clones are a known gap in these copies; in checked studies unresolved V genes cover under half, and the rest lacks a known reason. A total of 17,000 or so clones appear in this sample, 75% to 95% of them only once. Approximately 8.7% of the sample goes to the ten largest clones. The sample here was unsorted PBMCs, taken 0.3 years after starting antiretroviral therapy. The origin of the receptors is a man between 60 and 70 years old with HIV.

V is TRBV7-9 and J is TRBJ2-7; 8 bases line up with TRBD2. The CDR3 is 16 amino acids. Germline values: CDR1 SEHNR, CDR2 FQNEAQ (reference sequence). Trimming at V came to 7 bases and at J to 7 bases, leaving 18 bases not matched to a gene. The CDR3: CASTPLGGLVPQEQYF. In nucleotides, the CDR3 is TGTGCCAGCACTCCCTTGGGGGGACTAGTCCCTCAAGAGCAGTACTTC.

This clone has just a few counts. This chain connects TRBV7-8 to TRBJ1-5; TRBD1 agrees at 7 bases. In germline, CDR1 is SGHVS, CDR2 FQNEAQ. CDR3 length equals 14 residues. The junction had 4 bases not matched to a gene; V was cut back by 4 bases and J by 4 bases. The CDR3, as DNA: TGTGCCAGCAGCTACAGGGGACCTAATCAGCCCCAGCATTTT. Its translation is CASSYRGPNQPQHF.

V usage is TRBV5-1 and J usage is TRBJ2-3; no firm D call. CDR3 length equals 14 residues. CDR1 is SGHRS and CDR2 is YFSETQ in the germline V gene. With 2 bases removed from V and 1 base from J, the gap between germline ends came to 8 bases. The DNA for the CDR3 is TGCGCCAGCAGCTTTCCTAGACGCACAGATACGCAGTATTTT. Translation: CASSFPRRTDTQYF.

Remarks on this clone: The junction differs from germline at one of its ends, possibly a read error. This chain uses TRBV7-6 with TRBJ1-2; a weak D match, TRBD1 (5 bases). The CDR3 is 11 residues long. The V gene's germline CDR1 is SGHVS and CDR2 FNYEAQ. This chain's CDR3 is CASSHFQGFHF. CDR3 in DNA: TGTGCCAGCAGCCATTTCCAGGGATTCCACTTC.

This chain connects TRBV7-8 to TRBJ2-2; TRBD2 matches at 10 bases. With 3 bases clipped from V and 0 bases from J, the junction kept 10 bases outside the gene matches. The CDR3 runs to 19 residues. Germline values: CDR1 SGHVS, CDR2 FQNEAQ. CDR3 DNA: TGTGCCAGCAGCTTTCGGGGACTAGCGAGCCGTACGAACACCGGGGAGCTGTTTTTT. Its protein is CASSFRGLASRTNTGELFF.

In this sample, this clone turned up a few times. The rearrangement joins TRBV6-4 to TRBJ2-3; no clear D. The CDR3 runs to 13 residues. Trimming left V 6 bases short and J 1 base short, with 8 bases between. Germline CDR1 is MRHNA and CDR2 is SNTAGT. CDR3 sequence reads: CASRGLGTDTQYF. As DNA, the CDR3 is TGTGCCAGCAGGGGGTTGGGCACAGATACGCAGTATTTT.

The chain carries TRBV6-1 and TRBJ1-2; 9 bases match TRBD1. The CDR3 contains 14 residues. V gave up 5 bases and J gave up 4 bases; unmatched junction bases: 5. Germline CDR1 MNHNS, CDR2 SASEGT. The CDR3 DNA is TGTGCCAGCAGTTCACAGGGGGCCGCCTATGGCTACACCTTC. This encodes CASSSQGAAYGYTF.

This clone was recorded only once. The genes are TRBV4-2 and TRBJ1-1; tentative D call: TRBD1 (5 bases). The germline V gene has CDR1 LGHNA and CDR2 YNFKEQ. CDR3 size: 14 residues. Trimming took 4 bases from V and 1 from J, leaving 10 bases between them. CDR3 protein: CASSLTGTNTEAFF. DNA for the CDR3: TGTGCCAGCAGCCTAACGGGGACGAACACTGAAGCTTTCTTT.

The rearrangement links TRBV5-1 to TRBJ2-3; 7 bases are a match to TRBD1. Germline loops: CDR1 SGHRS, CDR2 YFSETQ. This CDR3 is 15 amino acids long. V lost 3 bases and J lost 0; bases outside the gene matches: 4. The CDR3 sequence: CASSSTGASTDTQYF. The CDR3 bases are TGCGCCAGCAGCTCTACAGGGGCTAGCACAGATACGCAGTATTTT.

This rearrangement joins TRBV15 to TRBJ1-1; D not certain. Germline CDR1 and CDR2: LNHNV and YYDKDF (reference sequence). V was cut by 1 base and J by 4 bases, with 7 bases left in between. The CDR3 length is 13 residues. CDR3: CATSRVHVTEAFF. The CDR3 coding sequence is TGTGCCACCAGCAGAGTTCACGTCACTGAAGCTTTCTTT.

V gene TRBV14 combines with J gene TRBJ2-7; D gene unclear. This CDR3 is built from 13 residues. CDR1 is SGHDN and CDR2 is FVKESK in the germline V gene. V was clipped by 0 bases and J by 5 bases, with 8 bases between them. Here the CDR3 reads CASSQEVVHEQYF. DNA of the CDR3: TGTGCCAGCAGCCAAGAAGTTGTCCACGAGCAGTACTTC.

The V call is TRBV28, the J call TRBJ2-7; D is ambiguous. This CDR3 is 12 amino acids long. From germline, CDR1 is MDHEN and CDR2 SYDVKM. Trimming took off 4 bases at V and 1 base at J, with 5 bases between the two ends. CDR3 in DNA: TGTGCCAGCAGTTCGCCTTCCTACGAGCAGTACTTC. Encoded protein: CASSSPSYEQYF.

This clone was recorded only once. This chain joins TRBV10-3 and TRBJ2-2; TRBD2 might be the D (5 bases). CDR1 ENHRY and CDR2 SYGVKD come from the germline V gene. Trimming took 3 bases from V and 2 from J, leaving 13 bases between them. The CDR3 is made up of 16 amino acids. CDR3 loop: CAISENPSGNTGELFF. The DNA for the CDR3 is TGTGCCATCAGTGAAAATCCCAGCGGTAACACCGGGGAGCTGTTTTTT.

V is TRBV29-1 and J is TRBJ1-1; unclear D gene. The CDR3 is 12 amino acids. Trimming removed 6 bases at V and 4 bases at J, with 12 bases between. Germline V gene data show CDR1 as SQVTM and CDR2 as ANQGSEA. The CDR3 sequence: CSVGGRVTEAFF. The CDR3 DNA follows: TGCAGCGTCGGTGGCCGGGTCACTGAAGCTTTCTTT.

This chain links TRBV7-6 with TRBJ2-7; 9 bases line up with TRBD2. Trimming at V came to 5 bases and at J to 1 base, leaving 9 bases not matched to a gene. This CDR3 comprises 16 residues. CDR1 is SGHVS, CDR2 FNYEAQ, per germline. DNA of the CDR3: TGTGCCAGCAGCCCAACTAGGACTAGCGCGTCCTACGAGCAGTACTTC. It specifies CASSPTRTSASYEQYF.

V usage is TRBV7-2 and J usage is TRBJ2-7; D gene unclear. Germline CDR1 and CDR2: SGHTA and FQGNSA. Between the trimmed V and J ends, which lost 2 bases and 2 bases, there was a span of 16 bases. The CDR3 is 16 amino acids. The CDR3 sequence is CASSLYITVETYEQYF. The CDR3 coding sequence is TGTGCCAGCAGCTTATACATAACAGTAGAAACCTACGAGCAGTACTTC.

The chain recombines TRBV5-5 with TRBJ1-2; D gene uncertain. V was cut by 0 bases and J by 2 bases, with 11 bases left in between. CDR1 and CDR2 from the germline V gene are SGHKS and YYEKEE (reference sequence). This CDR3 contains 15 residues. Written as DNA, the CDR3 is TGTGCCAGCAGCTTGGGGAATAATGTCAACTATGGCTACACCTTC. Protein product: CASSLGNNVNYGYTF.

The chain employs TRBV28 and TRBJ1-3; 9 bases agree with TRBD1. J was trimmed by 3 bases and V by 6 bases; bases with no gene match: 6. Germline loops: CDR1 MDHEN, CDR2 SYDVKM. This CDR3 spans 15 amino acids. Written as DNA, the CDR3 is TGTGCCAGCAGCCTACGACAGGGGGGTGGAAACACCATATATTTT. Protein: CASSLRQGGGNTIYF. The full variable domain, in which reference TRBV28 and TRBJ1-3 provide the parts outside the CDR3, is DVKVTQSSRYLVKRTGEKVFLECVQDMDHENMFWYRQDPGLGLRLIYFSYDVKMKEKGDIPEGYSVSREKKERFSLILESASTNQTSMYLCASSLRQGGGNTIYFGEGSWLTVV.

The chain uses TRBV18 and TRBJ1-1; TRBD1 matches 7 bases. The CDR3 is 14 amino acids. Trimming at V came to 5 bases and at J to 3 bases, leaving 6 bases not matched to a gene. In germline, CDR1 is KGHSH, CDR2 LQKENI. The CDR3 protein is CASSATGVDTEAFF. Written as DNA, the CDR3 is TGTGCCAGCTCAGCTACAGGGGTCGACACTGAAGCTTTCTTT.

This chain connects TRBV25-1 to TRBJ2-7; no reliable D call. Germline assignment: CDR1 MGHDK and CDR2 SYGVNS. This CDR3 comprises 14 residues. The V gene lost 2 bases and the J gene lost 0 bases, with 8 bases spanning the gap. The CDR3 region is CASSERFSSYEQYF. DNA of the CDR3: TGTGCCAGCAGTGAACGGTTTAGCTCCTACGAGCAGTACTTC.

The chain carries TRBV5-1 and TRBJ2-7; D gene uncertain. Per germline, CDR1 SGHRS and CDR2 YFSETQ. The CDR3 runs 13 residues. The V and J ends lost 7 bases and 4 bases respectively, with 15 bases between them. The CDR3 nucleotides are TGCGCCAGCTCCCCGAGCATTAGGTACGAGCAGTACTTC. Amino acid sequence: CASSPSIRYEQYF.

The chain combines TRBV9 with TRBJ1-5; the D gene is possibly TRBD1 (5 bases). The germline V gene has CDR1 SGDLS and CDR2 YYNGEE. The CDR3 consists of 14 residues. V lost 2 bases, J lost 4 bases, and 10 bases lay in between. The chain's CDR3 is CASSVGGANQPQHF. In DNA form, the CDR3 reads TGTGCCAGCAGCGTCGGGGGTGCGAATCAGCCCCAGCATTTT.

The chain uses TRBV11-2 and TRBJ2-1; TRBD2 matches at 16 bases. J was trimmed by 7 bases and V by 4 bases; bases with no gene match: 7. There are 17 residues in the CDR3. Germline assignment: CDR1 SGHAT and CDR2 FQNNGV. CDR3 bases: TGTGCCAGCAGCTGGGGACTAGCGGGAGGGCCTCGAAATGAGCAGTTCTTC. It translates to CASSWGLAGGPRNEQFF.